The 4 T cell receptor beta chains below were found in one sample sequenced in a study of blood T cell repertoires in COVID-19. Libraries were prepared by immunoSEQ multiplex PCR; TCRdb keeps only in-frame clonotypes and omits some of them. The sample lists 200,000 to 250,000 clones, 87% occurring once. Material: PBMCs or T cells enriched from blood (not recorded which). These TCRs come from a man aged 25-45 years who had recovered from COVID-19.

This rearrangement joins TRBV11-2 to TRBJ2-5; tentatively, D is TRBD2 (6 bases). The CDR3 loop spans 16 amino acids. Germline loops: CDR1 SGHAT, CDR2 FQNNGV. Trimming removed 5 bases from V and 0 bases from J, with 16 bases in between. The DNA for the CDR3 is TGTGCCAGCAGCCCTCCGGCGCGGGGATACCAAGAGACCCAGTACTTC. Its translation is CASSPPARGYQETQYF.

The chain couples TRBV10-1 to TRBJ1-1, with 7 positions matching TRBD1. The CDR3 contains 16 residues. Trimming cost V 2 bases and J 5 bases; bases outside gene matches: 11. CDR1 WNHNN and CDR2 SYGVQD come from the germline V gene (reference sequence). CDR3 bases: TGCGCCAGCAGTGAGAGAAGGGGGCGAGGAGGAACTGAAGCTTTCTTT. Encoded protein: CASSERRGRGGTEAFF.

J is TRBJ2-3 and V is TRBV4-2; 9 positions match TRBD1. V shed 3 bases, J shed 3 bases, and the junction held 1 base outside the gene matches. This CDR3 spans 14 amino acids. The V gene's germline CDR1 is LGHNA and CDR2 YNFKEQ. This CDR3 reads CASSQGTGTDTQYF. The CDR3 DNA reads as TGTGCCAGCAGCCAGGGGACAGGGACAGATACGCAGTATTTT.

V is TRBV30 and J is TRBJ1-2; TRBD1 aligns across 8 bases. Per germline, CDR1 GTSNPN and CDR2 SVGIG (reference sequence). The CDR3 extends over 16 amino acids. The V gene end was trimmed by 1 base and the J gene end by 8 bases; junction bases not matched to a gene: 15. CDR3 protein: CAWSALSGRGLQGYTF. The DNA of the CDR3 is TGTGCCTGGAGTGCTCTGTCCGGCAGGGGGCTCCAAGGCTACACCTTC.